These 31 T cell receptor beta chains were sequenced from one sample in a study of radiation and T cells in renal cell carcinoma. Produced via immunoSEQ multiplex PCR; TCRdb's table is partial and in-frame only. The sample lists some 76,000 clones; roughly 82% were seen once. Time point noted: blood 2 weeks post-SBRT. Described treatment: 15 Gy SBRT to primary tumor, nephrectomy 4 weeks later. The sample consisted of blood, taken from a patient whose treatment included radiotherapy and nephrectomy. The receptors were gathered from a man aged 60 to 75 with renal cell carcinoma.

The chain combines TRBV10-3 with TRBJ2-1; D possibly corresponds to TRBD2 (5 bases). V was trimmed by 6 bases and J by 7 bases, leaving 10 bases between them. CDR1 is ENHRY and CDR2 is SYGVKD in the germline V gene. This CDR3 contains 12 residues. CDR3 nucleotide sequence: TGTGCCATCAGAACTAGTTCGAATGAGCAGTTCTTC. It is translated as CAIRTSSNEQFF.

The CDR3 nucleotides are TGTGCCAGCTCACGAACCTCAGGGACTGGAAACACCATATATTTT. Its protein product is CASSRTSGTGNTIYF. This sequence joins TRBV18 and TRBJ1-3; maybe TRBD1 (5 bases). The CDR3 is 15 amino acids. V lost 4 bases and J lost 2, with 12 bases in between. The germline CDR1 and CDR2 sequences are KGHSH and LQKENI.

In its sample, this clone was seen once. The chain recombines TRBV10-3 with TRBJ2-1; tentatively, D is TRBD2 (5 bases). Trimming left V 4 bases short and J 7 bases short, with 17 bases between. The germline V gene encodes CDR1 ENHRY and CDR2 SYGVKD. The CDR3 length is 15 residues. DNA for the CDR3: TGTGCCATCAGTGGGAATGCGGGCCCTGGGAATGAGCAGTTCTTC. As protein: CAISGNAGPGNEQFF.

The V and J genes are TRBV5-4 and TRBJ2-5; 7 positions agree with TRBD2. The V gene end was trimmed by 4 bases and the J gene end by 1 base; junction bases not matched to a gene: 4. The germline gives CDR1 SGHNT, CDR2 YYREEE (reference sequence). The length of the CDR3 is 14 residues. CDR3 sequence: CASSGDYTQETQYF. In nucleotides, the CDR3 is TGTGCCAGCAGCGGGGACTACACCCAAGAGACCCAGTACTTC.

The chain links TRBV7-8 to TRBJ2-7; weak D call: TRBD2 (6 bases). The CDR3 is 13 residues long. V shed 5 bases and J shed 3 bases, with 11 bases lying between them. Germline CDR1 is SGHVS and CDR2 is FQNEAQ. CDR3 amino acids: CASSVGGFYEQYF. CDR3 nucleotides: TGTGCCAGCAGCGTAGGAGGGTTCTACGAGCAGTACTTC.

The chain combines TRBV7-7 with TRBJ2-3, with a weak D call TRBD2 (6 bases). V lost 3 bases and J lost 2, with 12 bases in between. Germline V lookup: CDR1 SSHAT, CDR2 FNYEAQ (reference sequence). CDR3 length: 15 amino acids. CDR3 amino acids: CASSLEGLLTDTQYF. DNA of the CDR3: TGTGCCAGCAGCTTGGAGGGCCTACTCACAGATACGCAGTATTTT. The variable domain in full, completed from reference TRBV7-7 and TRBJ2-3, reads GAGVSQSPRYKVTKRGQDVTLRCDPISSHATLYWYQQALGQGPEFLTYFNYEAQPDKSGLPSDRFSAERPEGSISTLTIQRTEQRDSAMYRCASSLEGLLTDTQYFGPGTRLTVL.

V usage is TRBV30 and J usage is TRBJ2-1, with 13 nucleotides matching TRBD2. Losses at the gene ends were 2 bases for V and 10 bases for J; bases not matched to a gene: 14. Germline V lookup: CDR1 GTSNPN, CDR2 SVGIG (reference sequence). The CDR3 is made up of 17 amino acids. CDR3 sequence (DNA): TGTGCCTGGAGTAAGTTCGGGACTAGCGGGAAACGGTCCGAGCAGTTCTTC. It codes for CAWSKFGTSGKRSEQFF.

This clone was detected once. The gene calls are TRBV4-1 and TRBJ2-3; a weak D match, TRBD2 (6 bases). CDR1 and CDR2 from the germline V gene are MGHRA and YSYEKL. The CDR3 has 14 residues. V lost 0 bases and J 4 bases, leaving 8 bases between the germline ends. Here the CDR3 reads CASSQETRPDTQYF. The DNA of the CDR3 is TGCGCCAGCAGCCAAGAGACTAGACCAGATACGCAGTATTTT.

The chain employs TRBV5-1 and TRBJ1-1, with no clear D. The CDR3 length is 14 residues. Germline assignment: CDR1 SGHRS and CDR2 YFSETQ. V was trimmed by 3 bases and J by 1 base, leaving 10 bases between them. DNA for the CDR3: TGCGCCAGCAGCTCGGAGACACCGAACACTGAAGCTTTCTTT. Its protein product is CASSSETPNTEAFF.

This sequence joins TRBV6-5 and TRBJ1-5, with a weak D call TRBD1 (5 bases). The CDR3 covers 12 residues. Trimming removed 6 bases at V and 7 bases at J, with 10 bases between. CDR1 MNHEY and CDR2 SVGAGI come from the germline V gene. The CDR3 sequence: CASSPGSQPQHF. CDR3 nucleotide sequence: TGTGCCAGCAGCCCAGGGTCGCAGCCCCAGCATTTT.

The chain combines TRBV7-9 with TRBJ2-2; 8 bases line up with TRBD2. J was trimmed by 3 bases and V by 11 bases; bases with no gene match: 17. The CDR3 extends over 17 amino acids. Germline lookup yields CDR1 SEHNR and CDR2 FQNEAQ (reference sequence). CDR3 sequence reads: CAPTPSGFSGDTGELFF. CDR3 DNA sequence: TGTGCCCCCACCCCTAGCGGGTTCTCAGGGGACACCGGGGAGCTGTTTTTT.

The genes are TRBV18 and TRBJ2-3, with TRBD1 as a possible D gene (5 bases). The germline gives CDR1 KGHSH, CDR2 LQKENI. This CDR3 region has 16 residues. V was trimmed by 4 bases and J by 2 bases, leaving 16 bases between them. The chain's CDR3 is CASSRGPDHNTDTQYF. The CDR3 DNA sequence: TGTGCCAGCTCACGGGGCCCGGACCATAACACAGATACGCAGTATTTT.

The gene calls are TRBV7-2 and TRBJ1-5, with 11 bases matching TRBD1. The CDR3 runs 17 residues. Germline V gene data show CDR1 as SGHTA and CDR2 as FQGNSA. Trimming took 3 bases from V and 5 from J; bases not matched to a gene: 9. The CDR3 loop reads CASSLGRDRGGHQPQHF. The CDR3 DNA reads TGTGCCAGCAGCTTGGGGAGGGACAGGGGGGGTCATCAGCCCCAGCATTTT.

This clone was observed once. The chain joins TRBV19 to TRBJ1-1, with 9 nucleotides matching TRBD1. CDR1 is LNHDA and CDR2 is SQIVND in the germline V gene (reference sequence). The CDR3 is 16 residues long. V lost 4 bases and J lost 4; bases outside the gene matches: 10. The CDR3 DNA sequence: TGTGCCAGTAGTACATTCGCCGGGACAGGGTCCACTGAAGCTTTCTTT. The encoded protein is CASSTFAGTGSTEAFF.

V and J are TRBV7-2 and TRBJ1-3; 7 nucleotides line up with TRBD1. The CDR3 is made up of 15 amino acids. Trimming cost V 3 bases and J 4 bases; bases outside gene matches: 6. CDR1 is SGHTA, CDR2 FQGNSA, per germline. The CDR3, as DNA: TGTGCCAGCAGCTTGCGGACAGGTTCAGGAAACACCATATATTTT. As protein: CASSLRTGSGNTIYF.

The genes are TRBV7-7 and TRBJ2-5, with 9 bases fitting TRBD2. Germline CDR1 and CDR2: SSHAT and FNYEAQ (reference sequence). Unmatched junction bases numbered 6, after V lost 5 bases and J lost 5 bases. This CDR3 is 14 amino acids long. The CDR3 DNA reads TGTGCCAGCAGCCCACGAAGCGGGGGGGAGACCCAGTACTTC. Protein: CASSPRSGGETQYF.

J is TRBJ2-7 and V is TRBV15; 8 bases map to TRBD1. In germline, CDR1 is LNHNV, CDR2 YYDKDF (reference sequence). This CDR3 region has 14 residues. V lost 4 bases, J lost 4 bases, and 6 bases stayed unmatched. CDR3 loop: CATSTRTGYYEQYF. CDR3 sequence (DNA): TGTGCCACCAGCACCCGGACAGGGTATTACGAGCAGTACTTC.

In this sample, this clone turned up once. The gene calls are TRBV18 and TRBJ1-5; maybe TRBD1 (6 bases). V was shortened by 4 bases and J by 3 bases, with 19 bases between the two germline ends. The germline CDR1 and CDR2 sequences are KGHSH and LQKENI. This CDR3 region has 17 residues. In DNA form, the CDR3 reads TGTGCCAGCTCACTTACGGGACCGGGACACGACAATCAGCCCCAGCATTTT. It specifies CASSLTGPGHDNQPQHF.

In its sample, this clone was seen a few times. V and J are TRBV5-1 and TRBJ2-5, with TRBD1 identical over 7 bases. The J call is doubtful: the DNA matches TRBJ2-7 better. CDR1 is SGHRS, CDR2 YFSETQ, per germline. The CDR3 extends over 15 amino acids. Written as DNA, the CDR3 is TGCGCCAGCAGCTTGGAATCAGGGGGAGCCTACGAGCAGTACTTC. Protein sequence: CASSLESGGAYEQYF.

The chain recombines TRBV19 with TRBJ1-3; no clear D. The CDR3 covers 17 residues. CDR1 and CDR2 (germline): LNHDA, SQIVND (reference sequence). V was cut by 5 bases and J by 0 bases, with 17 bases left in between. The CDR3 DNA follows: TGTGCCAGTAGTGCCATGATTGACACGAACTCTGGAAACACCATATATTTT. It is translated as CASSAMIDTNSGNTIYF. Full variable domain (outside the CDR3, taken from reference TRBV19 and TRBJ1-3): DGGITQSPKYLFRKEGQNVTLSCEQNLNHDAMYWYRQDPGQGLRLIYYSQIVNDFQKGDIAEGYSVSREKKESFPLTVTSAQKNPTAFYLCASSAMIDTNSGNTIYFGEGSWLTVV.

The rearrangement joins TRBV27 to TRBJ2-3, with 10 positions matching TRBD2. V was pared by 7 bases and J by 0 bases, with 13 bases of the junction left unmatched. This CDR3 is 18 amino acids long. Germline V gene lookup returns CDR1 MNHEY and CDR2 SMNVEV (reference sequence). The CDR3 DNA sequence: TGTGCCAGCAACTCTGTGACGGATAGCGGGAGGAGCACAGATACGCAGTATTTT. This encodes CASNSVTDSGRSTDTQYF.

The chain couples TRBV7-9 to TRBJ2-3; D unclear. The ends were cut back, 3 bases at V and 4 bases at J, with 5 bases in the middle. The germline gives CDR1 SEHNR, CDR2 FQNEAQ (reference sequence). This CDR3 has 12 residues. The CDR3 loop is CASSLLSDTQYF. CDR3 DNA: TGTGCCAGCAGCTTGTTGTCAGATACGCAGTATTTT.

The rearrangement joins TRBV7-9 to TRBJ2-6, with TRBD1 matching over 8 bases. Germline lookup yields CDR1 SEHNR and CDR2 FQNEAQ (reference sequence). CDR3 length: 15 amino acids. The CDR3 here is CTGGTGPSGANVLTF. For the CDR3, the DNA is TGTACTGGGGGGACAGGCCCCTCTGGGGCCAACGTCCTGACTTTC.

This rearrangement joins TRBV10-2 to TRBJ2-7; 9 bases fit TRBD1. The CDR3 length is 12 residues. The junction had 6 bases not matched to a gene; V was cut back by 10 bases and J by 5 bases. CDR1 is WSHSY, CDR2 SAAADI, per germline. CDR3 amino acids: CATTGGRDEQYF. DNA for the CDR3: TGCGCCACCACAGGGGGCCGGGACGAGCAGTACTTC.

The J gene is TRBJ2-5, the V gene TRBV29-1; D uncertain. V shed 3 bases and J shed 2 bases, with 10 bases lying between them. The CDR3 sequence is 13 residues long. Germline assignment: CDR1 SQVTM and CDR2 ANQGSEA. The CDR3 loop is CSVDSSEQETQYF. CDR3 in DNA: TGCAGCGTTGATTCGTCCGAGCAAGAGACCCAGTACTTC.

The V and J genes are TRBV6-1 and TRBJ1-1; 10 bases line up with TRBD1. Germline CDR1 MNHNS, CDR2 SASEGT. Trimming cost V 2 bases and J 3 bases; bases outside gene matches: 3. The CDR3 has 15 residues. CDR3 in DNA: TGTGCCAGCAGTGAACTGGGACAGGGGTACACTGAAGCTTTCTTT. Protein product: CASSELGQGYTEAFF.

This clone appeared a few times. V and J are TRBV4-2 and TRBJ1-5; TRBD1 aligns across 7 bases. The CDR3 is made up of 17 amino acids. The V segment lost 0 bases and the J segment 5 bases; nucleotides outside the gene matches: 10. From germline, CDR1 is LGHNA and CDR2 YNFKEQ. CDR3 in amino acids: CASSQDYVKGAHQPQHF. The DNA of the CDR3 is TGTGCCAGCAGCCAAGACTACGTAAAGGGGGCGCATCAGCCCCAGCATTTT.

The chain has TRBV7-9 and TRBJ2-3, with TRBD1 matching over 8 bases. Germline V gene data show CDR1 as SEHNR and CDR2 as FQNEAQ (reference sequence). The CDR3 is 14 residues long. V trimming: 7 bases; J trimming: 2 bases; junction bases outside the gene matches: 5. The CDR3 here is CASTQDRATDTQYF. The CDR3 region has the DNA TGTGCCAGCACCCAGGACAGGGCCACAGATACGCAGTATTTT.

V is TRBV19 and J is TRBJ2-1; D unresolved. V was trimmed by 8 bases and J by 2 bases, leaving 13 bases between them. This CDR3 is built from 14 residues. Germline values: CDR1 LNHDA, CDR2 SQIVND (reference sequence). CDR3 amino acids: CASRKESPYNEQFF. CDR3 coding DNA: TGTGCCAGTCGAAAGGAGAGCCCCTACAATGAGCAGTTCTTC.

A word on this clone: The same CDR3 is also encoded by other DNA sequences in this sample. CDR3 sequence (DNA): TGTGCCAGCAGCGTAAGATTCGAGAACAATGAGCAGTTCTTC. Its translation: CASSVRFENNEQFF. The chain combines TRBV9 with TRBJ2-1; D gene uncertain. The CDR3 consists of 14 residues. Deletions cut 1 base from V and 5 bases from J, with 10 bases between. Germline V gene sequence: CDR1 SGDLS, CDR2 YYNGEE.

The rearrangement links TRBV7-9 to TRBJ2-3; the match to TRBD2 covers 8 bases. V lost 3 bases, J lost 3 bases, and 5 bases stayed unmatched. CDR1 is SEHNR and CDR2 is FQNEAQ in the germline V gene (reference sequence). The CDR3 extends over 15 amino acids. The CDR3: CASSLRGAGTDTQYF. The CDR3 bases are TGTGCCAGCAGCTTGCGGGGGGCCGGGACAGATACGCAGTATTTT.